The 28 T cell receptor beta chains below come from one sample, sequenced in a study of T cell repertoires in cytomegalovirus infection. Each CDR3 protein is one row after TCRdb ran MiXCR on the reads. Of about 68,000 distinct CDR3 sequences in the sample, under 25% were seen once. These TCRs' antigens remain unknown. The sequenced sample consisted of PBMCs, sequenced either directly or after in vitro stimulation (not recorded which). The receptors come from a human donor in good health (CMV status not recorded). Some clones in this sample may be carry-over from other donors' samples.

This clonotype was counted many times. V is TRBV6-5 and J is TRBJ2-3; TRBD2 is a possible D gene (5 bases). The CDR3 loop spans 15 amino acids. V lost 2 bases and J 2 bases, leaving 11 bases between the germline ends. CDR1 is MNHEY, CDR2 SVGAGI, per germline. The CDR3 nucleotides are TGTGCCAGCAGTTACGCCGGACTTAACACAGATACGCAGTATTTT. It codes for CASSYAGLNTDTQYF.

The sample holds a few counts of this clonotype. Here the CDR3 DNA reads TGTGCCAGCAGCTTGGAAGGGACCGCAGCCAATGAGCAGTTCTTC. Amino acid sequence: CASSLEGTAANEQFF. This rearrangement joins TRBV5-4 to TRBJ2-1; perhaps D is TRBD1 or TRBD2 (5 bases each). The V end was cut by 0 bases, the J end by 6 bases, with 13 bases between. Germline lookup yields CDR1 SGHNT and CDR2 YYREEE (reference sequence). The CDR3 loop spans 15 amino acids. Full variable domain (remainder filled in from reference TRBV5-4 and TRBJ2-1): ETGVTQSPTHLIKTRGQQVTLRCSSQSGHNTVSWYQQALGQGPQFIFQYYREEENGRGNFPPRFSGLQFPNYSSELNVNALELDDSALYLCASSLEGTAANEQFFGPGTRLTVL.

This clonotype was detected only once. The chain is built from TRBV5-1 and TRBJ2-3, with D possibly TRBD1 on 5 matching bases. This CDR3 is built from 13 residues. Germline V gene sequence: CDR1 SGHRS, CDR2 YFSETQ. V lost 2 bases and J 6 bases, leaving 10 bases between the germline ends. The CDR3 DNA follows: TGCGCCAGCAGCTTCGGCAGGGTGGATACGCAGTATTTT. It yields the protein CASSFGRVDTQYF.

This clonotype was detected only a few times. This chain connects TRBV30 to TRBJ1-1; unclear D gene. Germline loops: CDR1 GTSNPN, CDR2 SVGIG (reference sequence). This CDR3 is 13 amino acids long. The V gene lost 2 bases and the J gene lost 2 bases, with 9 bases spanning the gap. CDR3 region: CAWSPQANTEAFF. CDR3 coding DNA: TGTGCCTGGAGTCCGCAGGCCAACACTGAAGCTTTCTTT.

This chain links TRBV9 with TRBJ2-5; possibly TRBD2 for D (6 bases). Trimming shortened V by 4 bases and J by 6 bases, and 16 bases separated the two germline ends. This CDR3 spans 14 amino acids. Germline CDR1 is SGDLS and CDR2 is YYNGEE. In DNA form, the CDR3 reads TGTGCCAGCAGCCCGCCTTCCGCGGGGAAGACCCAGTACTTC. Its protein is CASSPPSAGKTQYF.

The chain recombines TRBV6-2 or TRBV6-3 with TRBJ2-1; weak D call: TRBD1 (6 bases). From germline, CDR1 is MNHEY and CDR2 SVGEGT. With 0 bases removed from V and 3 bases from J, the gap between germline ends came to 12 bases. The CDR3 has 16 amino acids. This CDR3 reads CASSYSQGFLYNEQFF. In DNA, the CDR3 is TGTGCCAGCAGTTACTCCCAGGGGTTTCTCTACAATGAGCAGTTCTTC.

This clonotype was counted ten times or more. The V call is TRBV7-2, the J call TRBJ2-1; no clear D gene. The V end lost 4 bases, the J end lost 6 bases, and 13 bases lay between the germline ends. From germline, CDR1 is SGHTA and CDR2 FQGNSA. The CDR3 loop spans 14 amino acids. CDR3 sequence reads: CASSSYDWGNEQFF. CDR3 bases: TGTGCCAGCAGCTCCTACGACTGGGGCAATGAGCAGTTCTTC. Together with reference TRBV7-2 and TRBJ2-1, the CDR3 gives the full variable domain: GAGVSQSPSNKVTEKGKDVELRCDPISGHTALYWYRQSLGQGLEFLIYFQGNSAPDKSGLPSDRFSAERTGGSVSTLTIQRTQQEDSAVYLCASSSYDWGNEQFFGPGTRLTVL.

This chain uses TRBV27 with TRBJ1-5, with 7 bases lining up with TRBD1. CDR3 length equals 15 residues. CDR1 is MNHEY and CDR2 is SMNVEV in the germline V gene (reference sequence). V gave up 0 bases and J gave up 1 base; unmatched junction bases: 0. The CDR3 spells CASSLSGQSNQPQHF. The DNA for the CDR3 is TGTGCCAGCAGTTTATCGGGACAGAGCAATCAGCCCCAGCATTTT.

This clonotype has only one observation. The rearrangement uses TRBV6-5 and TRBJ2-7, with 9 bases lining up with TRBD1. This CDR3 is built from 14 residues. Germline V CDR1 and CDR2: MNHEY, SVGAGI. V was pared by 5 bases and J by 4 bases, with 6 bases of the junction left unmatched. The DNA for the CDR3 is TGTGCCAGCAGTGACAAGGACAGGGGATACGAGCAGTACTTC. It specifies CASSDKDRGYEQYF.

This clonotype was detected a few times. The chain uses TRBV7-2 and TRBJ2-7; tentatively, D is TRBD1 or TRBD2 (5 bases each). V lost 8 bases to trimming and J lost 4 bases, with 18 bases between them. Per the germline V gene, CDR1 is SGHTA and CDR2 is FQGNSA. The CDR3 sequence is 14 residues long. In DNA, the CDR3 is TGTGCCAGCCAAGCAGGCAGGGAGTATTACGAGCAGTACTTC. As protein: CASQAGREYYEQYF.

The V and J genes are TRBV18 and TRBJ2-6; the D is unclear. The ends were cut back, 4 bases at V and 2 bases at J, with 6 bases in the middle. The germline gives CDR1 KGHSH, CDR2 LQKENI. The CDR3 is 14 amino acids. The CDR3 DNA is TGTGCCAGCTCACTAGACACTGGGGCCAACGTCCTGACTTTC. Its translation is CASSLDTGANVLTF.

Sample share makes this clonotype hyperexpanded (1% or more). The chain couples TRBV5-4 to TRBJ2-3; D not certain. CDR1 and CDR2 (germline): SGHNT, YYREEE (reference sequence). Trimming left V 4 bases short and J 2 bases short, with 5 bases between. The CDR3 has 12 amino acids. In DNA form, the CDR3 reads TGTGCCAGCAGCCACAACACAGATACGCAGTATTTT. Encoded protein: CASSHNTDTQYF.

This clonotype turned up a few times. The chain combines TRBV7-9 with TRBJ2-7; 9 bases match TRBD1. This CDR3 has 16 amino acids. CDR1 SEHNR and CDR2 FQNEAQ come from the germline V gene (reference sequence). Losses at the gene ends were 1 base for V and 4 bases for J; bases not matched to a gene: 8. This CDR3 is CASSLVTGQGVYEQYF. CDR3 nucleotides: TGTGCCAGCAGCTTAGTAACGGGACAGGGAGTTTACGAGCAGTACTTC.

This clonotype has a handful of counts. This chain uses TRBV4-1 with TRBJ2-7; 8 nucleotides align to TRBD2. The ends lost 4 bases at V and 5 bases at J; junction bases unmatched: 10. Looked up from germline, CDR1 is MGHRA and CDR2 is YSYEKL. The CDR3 is made up of 15 amino acids. The CDR3 bases are TGCGCCAGCAGCCTGGTCGGGACTAGTACTGACGAGCAGTACTTC. Its protein is CASSLVGTSTDEQYF.

In this sample, this clonotype turned up many times. The chain uses TRBV7-2 and TRBJ2-1; maybe TRBD2 (5 bases). Germline CDR1 is SGHTA and CDR2 is FQGNSA. This CDR3 comprises 15 residues. The ends were cut back, 4 bases at V and 0 bases at J, with 10 bases in the middle. The CDR3 sequence is CASSYQRSSYNEQFF. CDR3 bases: TGTGCCAGCAGCTACCAGCGGAGCTCCTACAATGAGCAGTTCTTC.

Only one count was recorded for this clonotype. This rearrangement joins TRBV7-2 to TRBJ2-2; a possible D gene is TRBD2 (5 bases). Germline V gene lookup returns CDR1 SGHTA and CDR2 FQGNSA. The CDR3 loop spans 15 amino acids. Deletions cut 2 bases from V and 5 bases from J, with 12 bases between. The CDR3 sequence: CASSLRTGGTGELFF. The CDR3 bases are TGTGCCAGCAGCTTAAGGACTGGCGGGACCGGGGAGCTGTTTTTT. The full variable domain, with the rest looked up from reference TRBV7-2 and TRBJ2-2, is GAGVSQSPSNKVTEKGKDVELRCDPISGHTALYWYRQSLGQGLEFLIYFQGNSAPDKSGLPSDRFSAERTGGSVSTLTIQRTQQEDSAVYLCASSLRTGGTGELFFGEGSRLTVL.

CDR3 sequence (DNA): TGTGCCACATACGGGACAGAGAACACTGAAGCTTTCTTT. It encodes CATYGTENTEAFF. This rearrangement joins TRBV28 to TRBJ1-1; 7 bases line up with TRBD1. This CDR3 contains 13 residues. The germline V gene encodes CDR1 MDHEN and CDR2 SYDVKM. Trimming took 10 bases from V and 1 from J; bases not matched to a gene: 6.

This clonotype was recorded many times. J is TRBJ2-1 and V is TRBV7-8; TRBD2 might be the D (6 bases). Trimming took 6 bases from V and 4 from J, leaving 16 bases between them. CDR1 is SGHVS, CDR2 FQNEAQ, per germline. The CDR3 contains 15 residues. The CDR3 region has the DNA TGTGCCAGCAGGTTCCGGGACGCGGGGTACAATGAGCAGTTCTTC. Translation: CASRFRDAGYNEQFF.

The V gene is TRBV7-3, the J gene TRBJ2-1; 9 bases align to TRBD2. Germline V lookup: CDR1 SGHTA, CDR2 FQGTGA. J lost 0 bases, V lost 4 bases, and 4 bases had no gene match. CDR3 length: 16 amino acids. The CDR3 region is CASSSHSGSSYNEQFF. As DNA, the CDR3 is TGTGCCAGCAGCTCGCATAGCGGGAGCTCCTACAATGAGCAGTTCTTC.

The rearrangement links TRBV7-8 to TRBJ2-5; the D is unclear. The CDR3 spans 18 residues. Trimming cost V 0 bases and J 4 bases, with 21 bases left between them. The V gene's germline CDR1 is SGHVS and CDR2 FQNEAQ. The CDR3 is CASSLAGRVGSLRETQYF. The CDR3, as DNA: TGTGCCAGCAGCTTAGCGGGAAGGGTGGGAAGCCTCCGAGAGACCCAGTACTTC. Filled out from reference TRBV7-8 and TRBJ2-5, the complete variable domain reads GAGVSQSPRYKVAKRGQDVALRCDPISGHVSLFWYQQALGQGPEFLTYFQNEAQLDKSGLPSDRFFAERPEGSVSTLKIQRTQQEDSAVYLCASSLAGRVGSLRETQYFGPGTRLLVL.

The genes are TRBV7-9 and TRBJ2-3; 7 bases map to TRBD2. The CDR3 has 16 amino acids. V lost 2 bases, J lost 1 base, and 6 bases stayed unmatched. Germline loops: CDR1 SEHNR, CDR2 FQNEAQ (reference sequence). The CDR3 nucleotides are TGTGCCAGCAGCTTAAGAAGCGGGGCTCGCACAGATACGCAGTATTTT. This codes for CASSLRSGARTDTQYF.

This clonotype was seen many times. The chain is built from TRBV6-1 and TRBJ2-3; D gene ambiguous. The CDR3 has 14 amino acids. Trimming stripped 7 bases from V and 2 bases from J, with 13 bases between. The germline CDR1 and CDR2 sequences are MNHNS and SASEGT. The CDR3 loop is CASKRTTHTDTQYF. CDR3 in DNA: TGTGCCAGCAAGCGAACTACTCACACAGATACGCAGTATTTT.

The chain is built from TRBV5-5 and TRBJ2-7; possibly TRBD2 for D (6 bases). Trimming left V 4 bases short and J 3 bases short, with 8 bases between. Per the germline V gene, CDR1 is SGHKS and CDR2 is YYEKEE (reference sequence). The CDR3 extends over 12 amino acids. CDR3 nucleotide sequence: TGTGCCAGCAGCCGGGACTTCTACGAGCAGTACTTC. It codes for CASSRDFYEQYF.

This clonotype was detected ten times or more. The chain is built from TRBV12-3 or TRBV12-4 and TRBJ2-5; a possible D gene is TRBD2 (5 bases). The V and J ends lost 3 bases and 4 bases respectively, with 9 bases between them. This CDR3 spans 13 amino acids. The CDR3 bases are TGTGCCAGCAGTTTGGCGGGTACAGAGACCCAGTACTTC. Translated, it gives CASSLAGTETQYF.

This clonotype has at least ten counts. The DNA for the CDR3 is TGTGCCAGCAATAATCTGGGACTAGCGGGCACAGATACGCAGTATTTT. It encodes CASNNLGLAGTDTQYF. This chain links TRBV6-1 with TRBJ2-3, with 11 bases aligning to TRBD2. This CDR3 spans 16 amino acids. V lost 7 bases to trimming and J lost 1 base; unmatched junction nucleotides: 7. Germline CDR1 is MNHNS and CDR2 is SASEGT.

The table lists this clonotype with a few counts. V is TRBV27 and J is TRBJ1-5; D may be TRBD1 (6 bases). Germline V gene sequence: CDR1 MNHEY, CDR2 SMNVEV (reference sequence). The V gene lost 6 bases and the J gene lost 6 bases, with 18 bases spanning the gap. The CDR3 has 15 amino acids. The CDR3 loop reads CASSLSDRLGQPQHF. CDR3 coding DNA: TGTGCCAGCAGCTTGTCCGACAGGTTGGGTCAGCCCCAGCATTTT.

This clonotype was seen only a few times. The chain employs TRBV7-2 and TRBJ2-5; D is perhaps TRBD2 (5 bases). The germline V gene has CDR1 SGHTA and CDR2 FQGNSA. The CDR3 is 13 residues long. The V gene lost 1 base and the J gene lost 3 bases, with 6 bases spanning the gap. CDR3 sequence (DNA): TGTGCCAGCAGCTTAGTCGGGGAAGAGACCCAGTACTTC. Encoded protein: CASSLVGEETQYF. The variable domain in full, with the rest retrieved from reference TRBV7-2 and TRBJ2-5, is GAGVSQSPSNKVTEKGKDVELRCDPISGHTALYWYRQSLGQGLEFLIYFQGNSAPDKSGLPSDRFSAERTGGSVSTLTIQRTQQEDSAVYLCASSLVGEETQYFGPGTRLLVL.

Here the CDR3 reads CASSFLGPETQYF. The CDR3 region has the DNA TGTGCCAGCAGTTTTCTGGGTCCGGAGACCCAGTACTTC. This rearrangement joins TRBV27 to TRBJ2-5; unclear D gene. V lost 3 bases to trimming and J lost 5 bases, with 10 bases between them. CDR3 length: 13 residues. Germline V gives CDR1 MNHEY, CDR2 SMNVEV (reference sequence).